This T cell receptor beta chain was recovered during a study of vaccination and CD4 T cells after COVID-19. For the study at large: The convalescents were made up of six males and four females, two of whom were Hispanic.

This clonotype was observed a handful of times. Antigen unknown. Treatment reported: roughly nine-day PBMC culture with coronavirus spike peptide pools or control peptides (ViraFEST assay). Each well received two million PBMCs, cultured with about 9.1 IU/ml IL-2 and 9 to 10 ug/ml peptide pools. Sequence data for DNA of cultured CD4+ T cells were generated by the Oncomine TCR Beta short-read assay. Genomic DNA was drawn out of CD4+ T cells grown in culture. TCRdb processed the PCR reads anew with MiXCR; each CDR3 protein has one entry. The data contain under 15,000 distinct CDR3 sequences, 44% of them singletons. General observations from the study: Convalescent patients had a median approximately 90% of reactive clones appearing only post-vaccination.

What was sequenced was CD4+ T cells from blood, cultured in vitro. This TCR derives from a human donor who had recovered from COVID-19.

CDR3 protein: CATQETSTDTQYF. The CDR3, as DNA: TGTGCCACCCAGGAGACGAGCACAGATACGCAGTATTTT. V gene TRBV6-1 combines with J gene TRBJ2-3; D uncertain. Germline V gene sequence: CDR1 MNHNS, CDR2 SASEGT. The germline V and J ends were trimmed by 10 bases and 0 bases, with 11 bases remaining between them. This CDR3 has 13 residues.